One T cell receptor beta chain is described in this entry. The data were obtained in a study of blood T cell repertoires in COVID-19. Study details: Some COVID-19 samples were acute and others convalescent; all came from the United States, Italy and Spain. T cells, B-cell-depleted T cells, or PBMCs provided the cDNA or gDNA that served as material.

Original methodology: Amplification of reference gene primers provided the estimated nucleated cell counts. Sequencing was performed with immunoSEQ multiplex PCR; in TCRdb, only in-frame clones are kept and a portion is missing. The D gene and trimming were derived from the DNA, and the V and J assignments and clone size from that table. The table lists roughly 96,000 clones, over 70% of them singletons. The TCR originated in a man aged 55 to 69 with acute or convalescent COVID-19. The sequencing sample was made of peripheral blood.

The CDR3 bases are TGTGCCAGCAGTCGTTCTGACAGGGGGGACCTCCACTTT. Translating gives CASSRSDRGDLHF. This chain links TRBV12-3 or TRBV12-4 with TRBJ1-6; TRBD1 agrees at 9 bases. With 5 bases clipped from V and 15 bases from J, the junction kept 8 bases outside the gene matches. The CDR3 runs to 13 residues.